This is a list of T cell receptor beta chains from one sample in a study of blood T cell repertoires in COVID-19. Sequencing was performed with immunoSEQ multiplex PCR; in TCRdb, only in-frame clones are kept and a portion is missing. The table shows 200,000 to 250,000 clones, with approximately 80% occurring only once. Sequenced sample: peripheral blood. The receptors were sampled from a young woman with acute or convalescent COVID-19. The CDR3 runs from the conserved cysteine through the conserved F or W. Fields, in order: D gene, J gene, clone size, V gene, CDR3 DNA, CDR3 protein. A D gene is named only where the DNA matches it firmly. Where a row states a size, it is once, few, many or the class of an expanded clone; other rows omit it.

. | TRBJ1-5 | . | TRBV6-2/TRBV6-3 | TGTGCCAGCAGCTACTCTGGGGGCGTTCAGCCCCAGCATTTT | CASSYSGGVQPQHF
. | TRBJ2-7 | few | TRBV2 | TGTGCCAGCAGTGATTGGACAGTGTCCTACGAGCAGTACTTC | CASSDWTVSYEQYF
. | TRBJ1-2 | . | TRBV25-1 | TGTGCCAGCAGTGCCGGGACAATTTATGGCTACACCTTC | CASSAGTIYGYTF
. | TRBJ1-1 | . | TRBV7-6 | TGTGCCAGCAGCTTAGCGCAGGGCTGGACCACTGAAGCTTTCTTT | CASSLAQGWTTEAFF
TRBD1 | TRBJ1-1 | . | TRBV5-6 | TGTGCCAGCAGCTTGGGTGGACAGGTTAGCGGTGCTTTCTTT | CASSLGGQVSGAFF
TRBD1 | TRBJ1-1 | . | TRBV10-1 | TGCGCCAGCAAATTTAGACAGGGAAAATCGATGAACACTGAAGCTTTCTTT | CASKFRQGKSMNTEAFF
. | TRBJ2-1 | . | TRBV11-2 | TGTGCCAGCAGCTTAGATCGTTCGGGTAGATCCTACAATGAGCAGTTCTTC | CASSLDRSGRSYNEQFF
TRBD1 | TRBJ2-7 | . | TRBV29-1 | TGCAGCGTTGGGACAGGGAGCTCCTACGAGCAGTACTTC | CSVGTGSSYEQYF
. | TRBJ2-3 | . | TRBV2 | TGTGCCAGCAGTCTACGGAGTAAAAGCACAGATACGCAGTATTTT | CASSLRSKSTDTQYF
TRBD1 | TRBJ1-6 | few | TRBV6-5 | TGTGCCAGCAGAACGGGACAGGGTCGAAATTCACCCCTCCACTTT | CASRTGQGRNSPLHF
. | TRBJ2-7 | . | TRBV11-2 | TGTGCCAGCAGCGAAAGTAGCGGACCAGTCTACGAGCAGTACTTC | CASSESSGPVYEQYF
. | TRBJ2-7 | . | TRBV2 | TGTGCCAGCAGTGTGTATTCGACAGGTCTTACCTACGAGCAGTACTTC | CASSVYSTGLTYEQYF
. | TRBJ1-2 | . | TRBV30 | TGTGCCTGGAGTTGGCCACGCAGCTATGGCTACACCTTC | CAWSWPRSYGYTF
TRBD1 | TRBJ2-1 | . | TRBV19 | TGTGCCAGTAGTATAAGAGGGGGCTCGGGGATCGATGAGCAGTTCTTC | CASSIRGGSGIDEQFF
TRBD2 | TRBJ2-7 | . | TRBV30 | TGTGCCTGGAGGAGGGTGACTGATGAGCGGGAGGTCCGGGATAAGTTC | CAWRRVTDEREVRDKF
TRBD2 | TRBJ2-7 | few | TRBV12-3/TRBV12-4 | TGTGCCAGCAGCCCTTGGGGGGGTGAGCAGTACTTC | CASSPWGGEQYF
TRBD2 | TRBJ2-1 | . | TRBV3-1/TRBV3-2 | TGTGCCAGCAGCCAAGACTGGGGGGGAGTAGGCAATGAGCAGTTCTTC | CASSQDWGGVGNEQFF
. | TRBJ2-1 | . | TRBV5-1 | TGCGCCAGCAGACGGCTAGGGACTCAAGGAGGCAATGAGCAGTTCTTC | CASRRLGTQGGNEQFF
. | TRBJ1-5 | . | TRBV24-1 | TGTGCCACCCGGGCCGGAGGTGCTTATAGCAATCAGCCCCAGCATTTT | CATRAGGAYSNQPQHF
TRBD1 | TRBJ2-7 | . | TRBV5-1 | TGCGCCAGCAGCCTACGGGGACAGGGGGCCCACGAGCAGTACTTC | CASSLRGQGAHEQYF
. | TRBJ2-7 | . | TRBV6-5 | TGTGCCAGCACCCCGTTGGGGGGCTACGAGCAGTACTTC | CASTPLGGYEQYF
. | TRBJ2-1 | . | TRBV20-1 | TGCAGTGCTAGTCGGGGGGCCGATGAGCAGTTCTTC | CSASRGADEQFF
. | TRBJ1-1 | . | TRBV30 | TGTGCCTGGAGTCCGCCGGTTATGAACACTGAAGCTTTCTTT | CAWSPPVMNTEAFF
. | TRBJ2-5 | . | TRBV7-7 | TGTGCTAGCAGCTTAATCGGGGGACAGCTGGGGGAGACCCAGTACTTC | CASSLIGGQLGETQYF
TRBD1 | TRBJ1-5 | few | TRBV6-2/TRBV6-3 | TGTGCCAGCAGTGGACAGGGGGCACGTCGCAATCAGCCCCAGCATTTT | CASSGQGARRNQPQHF
. | TRBJ2-7 | . | TRBV30 | TGTGCCTGGAGTCTCCAGACAGGTTCGATACACGAGCAGTACTTC | CAWSLQTGSIHEQYF
TRBD2 | TRBJ2-5 | . | TRBV7-2 | TGTGCCAGCAGCTTAACGGGAGGGCTGAAGACCCAGTACTTC | CASSLTGGLKTQYF
. | TRBJ2-3 | . | TRBV27 | TGTGCCAGCAGTTTCCGGGAGACGGGCACAGATACGCAGTATTTT | CASSFRETGTDTQYF
TRBD2 | TRBJ2-1 | . | TRBV3-1/TRBV3-2 | TGTGCCAGCAGCCAAGGACTAGCGGGAGCCAATGAGCAGTTCTTC | CASSQGLAGANEQFF
. | TRBJ2-3 | few | TRBV18 | TGTGCCAGCTCACCACCGTCTAGTCTGAGCACAGATACGCAGTATTTT | CASSPPSSLSTDTQYF
TRBD2 | TRBJ2-1 | . | TRBV7-9 | TGTGCCAGCAGCTTAGAAAGGCTAGCGGGTAATGAGCAGTTCTTC | CASSLERLAGNEQFF
. | TRBJ2-3 | . | TRBV28 | TGTGCCAGCACGGAGTCAAGCACAGATACGCAGTATTTT | CASTESSTDTQYF
. | TRBJ1-2 | once | TRBV6-5 | TGTGCCAGCAGTTCCCGGCAGAGGAGTTTTTATGGCTACACCTTC | CASSSRQRSFYGYTF
TRBD1 | TRBJ1-2 | . | TRBV6-2/TRBV6-3 | TGTGCCAGCAGTTTTTGGGACAGGGGCCTCCTGAACTATGGCTACACCTTC | CASSFWDRGLLNYGYTF
TRBD1 | TRBJ2-1 | . | TRBV11-3 | TGTGCCAGCAGCCCGGGACAGGGCTACGAGCAGTTCTTC | CASSPGQGYEQFF
. | TRBJ2-2 | . | TRBV19 | TGTGCCAGTAGTATAGAATGGCCTTACACCGGGGAGCTGTTTTTT | CASSIEWPYTGELFF
TRBD1 | TRBJ1-5 | . | TRBV28 | TGTGCCAGCAGTAAGGGACAGGGACTTGTAAGCAATCAGCCCCAGCATTTT | CASSKGQGLVSNQPQHF
. | TRBJ2-1 | . | TRBV10-3 | TGTGCCATCAGTGATCAGAGCGCCGGATCCTACAATGAGCAGTTCTTC | CAISDQSAGSYNEQFF
. | TRBJ1-2 | . | TRBV3-1/TRBV3-2 | TGTGCCAGCAGCCAACTGACAGGACCCGAAGGGGCTGGCTACACCTTC | CASSQLTGPEGAGYTF
. | TRBJ1-2 | few | TRBV12-3/TRBV12-4 | TGTGCCAGCAGCTCTAGGACACTGGGCGGCTACACCTTC | CASSSRTLGGYTF
. | TRBJ1-1 | . | TRBV18 | TGTGCCAGCTCACCTAGTACCCTGAACACTGAAGCTTTCTTT | CASSPSTLNTEAFF
TRBD2 | TRBJ2-1 | . | TRBV19 | TGTGCCAGTAGTATTTTACTAGCGGGATGGGCTGGTGAGCAGTTCTTC | CASSILLAGWAGEQFF
TRBD2 | TRBJ2-3 | few | TRBV30 | TGTGCCTGGGGACTAGACACAGATACGCAGTATTTT | CAWGLDTDTQYF
TRBD1 | TRBJ2-7 | . | TRBV27 | TGTGCCACCGGGACAGGGCTTAACAACGAGCAGTACTTC | CATGTGLNNEQYF
TRBD2 | TRBJ2-7 | . | TRBV9 | TGTGCCAGCAGCGTTTCCGGGGGGGAGCAGTACTTC | CASSVSGGEQYF
. | TRBJ1-1 | . | TRBV2 | TGTGCCAGCAGTGAATGGGACACCAGGTACACTGAAGCTTTCTTT | CASSEWDTRYTEAFF
TRBD2 | TRBJ2-3 | . | TRBV29-1 | TGCAGCGTATCCGGACTAGCGGGAGGTAGGACAGATACGCAGTATTTT | CSVSGLAGGRTDTQYF
TRBD1 | TRBJ1-2 | once | TRBV14 | TGTGCCAGCAGCCCATGGACAGGCGGTGGCTACACCTTC | CASSPWTGGGYTF